This T cell receptor (beta chain) was captured by sequencing in a study of CXCR3-negative and CXCR3-positive naive CD8 T cells (dated by TCRdb to about 2019). For the wider study: In total, roughly 140 million TRB reads were obtained, which works out to roughly 1.5 +/- 0.3 million reads per library. For the TRBV-TRBJ cluster analysis, the naive subsets came from roughly 5 donors, while the memory cells came from 3 donors. The diversity and physicochemical repertoire analyses included some 11 donors pooled from two independent experiments. General findings and caveats noted by the study authors: Because surface CD5, which has been linked to self-reactivity in mice, was comparable between naive subsets, TCR interaction strength was also inferred from TRB CDR3 physicochemical properties. Compared with CXCR3-negative naive cells, CXCR3-positive naive cells had TRB CDR3s with higher hydrophobicity (lower Kidera factor 4), lower energy, and higher strength and volume indices. Freshly isolated PBMCs were used for most assays because CXCR3 expression partially decreased after cryopreservation. Comparably high repertoire diversity was found in both naive subsets, whereas much lower repertoire diversity was found in memory CD8+ T cells. TRBV-TRBJ usage was similar between naive CXCR3-negative and CXCR3-positive cells from the same donor, while memory cells showed distinct patterns.

The run used a NextSeq 550. The Human TCR Profiling Kit (MiLaboratory) was used to make UMI-labeled 5' RACE TRB cDNA libraries. The full amount of extracted RNA was used for cDNA synthesis, and the full amount of resulting cDNA was used for PCR amplification. The libraries were made side by side, with each library going through the same number of PCR cycles. For the original study's pipeline: MIGEC and MiXCR extracted about 50,000 +/- 10,000 unique UMI-labeled TRB cDNA molecules per library, requiring at least two reads per UMI. On average, around 40,000 +/- 10,000 functional in-frame TRB CDR3 nucleotide clonotypes lacking stop codons were found per library. After downsampling to 5000 UMI-labeled TRB molecules per sample, diversity metrics, including normalized Shannon-Wiener and Chao1, were computed in VDJtools. VDJtools was used to calculate clonotype-size-weighted physicochemical properties of the central five CDR3 residues, namely interaction energy, strength, volume and Kidera factor 4. The reads were reprocessed in TCRdb, with one entry per CDR3 protein sequence and no accompanying DNA. The V and J calls shown here were made by TCRdb, not taken from the authors' results. The record for this sample contains around 81,000 distinct CDR3 sequences. 1.6% of the sample belongs to the ten largest clones.

CDR1 LNHNV and CDR2 YYDKDF are derived from the germline V gene (reference sequence). There are 15 amino acids in the CDR3, from cysteine to phenylalanine inclusive. The nucleotide record is missing. With regard to this clonotype: The antigen this receptor binds is unknown.

Each CD8+ T cell subset was flow-sorted in triplicate, and a few hundred thousand cells per subset were placed directly into RLT lysis buffer. To exclude memory contaminants, naive CD8+ T cells were stringently defined as CD45RO-CCR7+CD27+CD95-. Standard density gradient centrifugation was used to isolate peripheral blood mononuclear cells from buffy coats. A FACSAria III was used to flow-sort naive CXCR3-negative and CXCR3-positive CD8+ T cells. An RNeasy Mini Kit was used to extract total RNA from the sorted cells. Material: naive CXCR3- CD8+ T cells from blood. The cell subset or site label, as the study defines it: CD45RO-CCR7+CD27+CD95- naive CD8+ T cells lacking CXCR3 (TNR3-). The V and J genes are TRBV15 and TRBJ2-1; TCRdb's D gene call, TRBD2, goes unchecked for lack of DNA. This clonotype originated in a human donor in good health. Some clones in this sample may be carry-over from other donors' samples. The CDR3 is CATTAGAGAGNEQFF.